This T cell receptor beta chain was sequenced in a study of T cell repertoires in cytomegalovirus infection. The study's findings and limits: Dominating the ex vivo response were TCR beta clonotypes that were CMV-specific and HLA-C-restricted.

TCRdb processed the reads anew with MiXCR; each CDR3 protein has one entry. This table holds roughly 920,000 distinct CDR3 sequences, roughly 30% found once. About this clonotype itself: Its antigen remains unidentified.

The specimen was cultured CD8+ T cells from PBMCs, collected from culture after CMV antigen stimulation. The clonotype was recovered from a human donor in good health (CMV status not recorded). Some clones in this sample may be carry-over from other donors' samples.

CDR3 sequence: CASSFGQGPSYEQYF. The CDR3 DNA sequence: TGTGCCAGCAGTTTCGGCCAGGGGCCATCCTACGAGCAGTACTTC. The genes are TRBV12-3 or TRBV12-4 and TRBJ2-7; tentative D call: TRBD1 (6 bases). The V gene lost 3 bases and the J gene lost 1 base, with 13 bases spanning the gap. CDR3 size: 15 residues.